This entry features one TCR beta chain sequence. Its antigen is currently unknown. Sequenced by immunoSEQ multiplex PCR; TCRdb stores in-frame clones only, minus some. This table has under 2,500,000 clones, approximately 94% appearing once. This sample is part of a study of shared clonotypes between healthy human individuals. Study-level points and caveats: For sorted subsets, rarefaction showed incomplete sequencing despite large depth.

V lost 2 bases to trimming and J lost 1 base, with 6 bases between them. There are 13 residues in the CDR3. Germline V CDR1 and CDR2: MNHNS, SASEGT. The origin of this receptor is a man between 18 and 35 years old in good health. The specimen was naive CD4+ T cells sorted from blood. As for subset: CD45RA+ positively selected. V is TRBV6-1 and J is TRBJ2-7, with unresolved D. The CDR3 loop reads CASSETWSYEQYF. CDR3 nucleotides: TGTGCCAGCAGTGAAACATGGTCCTACGAGCAGTACTTC.